This T cell receptor (beta chain) is from a study of T cell changes during pregnancy in multiple sclerosis. With 8 bases clipped from V and 7 bases from J, the junction kept 8 bases outside the gene matches. The CDR3 runs to 15 residues. Germline CDR1 reads LGHNA; CDR2 reads YNFKEQ. Some clones are missing from TCRdb's copy, which holds only in-frame ones; the method was immunoSEQ multiplex PCR. The sample comprises tens of thousands of clones, about 92% of which are singletons, and 2.5% to 3% rests with the top ten. Specimen: peripheral blood, collected in the third trimester of pregnancy. The chain links TRBV4-2 to TRBJ2-1, with 13 bases that match TRBD2. The receptor was derived from a female donor in good health, enrolled as a control in a pregnancy study. The DNA of the CDR3 is TGTGCCAGCTGCTCCGGGACTAGCGGGGCGAATGAGCAGTTCTTC. Its protein product is CASCSGTSGANEQFF.